These 16 T cell receptor beta chains were sequenced from one sample in a study of a mutant IDH1 vaccine in newly diagnosed glioma. Repertoires were generated with immunoSEQ multiplex PCR, while TCRdb's copy carries only in-frame clones and drops some. Here the sample spans 30,000 to 40,000 clones, 80% to 95% being singletons. Time point here: baseline, week 1 (first vaccination visit). The treatment is: pre-vaccination baseline after standard-of-care therapy. The sequencing here drew on PBMCs, taken from a glioma patient treated with radiotherapy, temozolomide or both. The receptor source for this set is a man aged 18 to 30 with glioma.

The chain recombines TRBV5-1 with TRBJ1-1; tentatively, D is TRBD1 (6 bases). V lost 1 base and J lost 8, with 9 bases in between. From germline, CDR1 is SGHRS and CDR2 YFSETQ. CDR3 length: 12 residues. CDR3 sequence (DNA): TGCGCCAGCAGCTTGCAGGGGCGAGAAGCTTTCTTT. Translated, it gives CASSLQGREAFF.

The chain couples TRBV29-1 to TRBJ1-2; D gene unclear. The CDR3 has 11 residues. Germline V gives CDR1 SQVTM, CDR2 ANQGSEA. V was pared by 1 base and J by 3 bases, with 3 bases between. The CDR3 DNA follows: TGCAGCGTTGAAGGGGACTATGGCTACACCTTC. The encoded protein is CSVEGDYGYTF.

The CDR3 DNA reads as TGTGCCAGCTCACCACCGCAGGGGACCCACCCGAACACTGAAGCTTTCTTT. It encodes CASSPPQGTHPNTEAFF. V gene TRBV18 combines with J gene TRBJ1-1, with D maybe TRBD1 (6 bases). The CDR3 totals 17 residues. Germline CDR1 is KGHSH and CDR2 is LQKENI. V was clipped by 0 bases and J by 1 base, with 15 bases between them. The full variable domain, its missing parts supplied by reference TRBV18 and TRBJ1-1, is NAGVMQNPRHLVRRRGQEARLRCSPMKGHSHVYWYRQLPEEGLKFMVYLQKENIIDESGMPKERFSAEFPKEGPSILRIQQVVRGDSAAYFCASSPPQGTHPNTEAFFGQGTRLTVV.

The chain employs TRBV6-6 and TRBJ1-2; 9 bases match TRBD1. Germline lookup yields CDR1 MNHNY and CDR2 SVGAGI (reference sequence). V lost 5 bases, J lost 14 bases, and 12 bases stayed unmatched. CDR3 length: 13 amino acids. The CDR3 coding sequence is TGTGCCAGCAGTCGAGAGGGACAGGGAACGGGGACCTTC. Translated, it gives CASSREGQGTGTF.

There are a few counts of this clone. The chain couples TRBV5-1 to TRBJ2-2; TRBD2 matches 11 bases. Germline values: CDR1 SGHRS, CDR2 YFSETQ. V trimming: 2 bases; J trimming: 4 bases; junction bases outside the gene matches: 7. CDR3 length: 17 residues. CDR3 protein: CASSFGTSGSATGELFF. The DNA of the CDR3 is TGCGCCAGCAGCTTTGGTACTAGCGGGAGTGCCACCGGGGAGCTGTTTTTT.

The gene calls are TRBV30 and TRBJ2-2, with D perhaps being TRBD1 or TRBD2 (6 bases each). This CDR3 spans 13 amino acids. Trimming stripped 2 bases from V and 10 bases from J, with 14 bases between. Germline V gene sequence: CDR1 GTSNPN, CDR2 SVGIG (reference sequence). CDR3 protein: CAWSWSGGQELFF. CDR3 sequence (DNA): TGTGCCTGGAGTTGGTCCGGGGGCCAGGAGCTGTTTTTT. The whole variable domain, remainder taken from reference TRBV30 and TRBJ2-2, is SQTIHQWPATLVQPVGSPLSLECTVEGTSNPNLYWYRQAAGRGLQLLFYSVGIGQISSEVPQNLSASRPQDRQFILSSKKLLLSDSGFYLCAWSWSGGQELFFGEGSRLTVL.

V is TRBV9 and J is TRBJ1-4; D remains unclear. Trimming pared 3 bases from V and 7 bases from J, leaving 16 bases between. The CDR3 totals 15 residues. The V gene's germline CDR1 is SGDLS and CDR2 YYNGEE. CDR3: CASSAGALKGEKLFF. The CDR3 coding sequence is TGTGCCAGCAGCGCCGGCGCCCTCAAGGGTGAAAAACTGTTTTTT.

This clone has just one count. The CDR3 region has the DNA TGTGCCTGGAGTGCCGACAGGGGTTACCAAGAGACCCAGTACTTC. Protein product: CAWSADRGYQETQYF. This chain joins TRBV30 and TRBJ2-5; the match to TRBD1 covers 8 bases. V dropped 1 base and J dropped 0; count of bases not matched to a gene: 4. The CDR3 sequence is 15 residues long. Germline CDR1 is GTSNPN and CDR2 is SVGIG (reference sequence). Supplemented by reference TRBV30 and TRBJ2-5, the full variable domain reads SQTIHQWPATLVQPVGSPLSLECTVEGTSNPNLYWYRQAAGRGLQLLFYSVGIGQISSEVPQNLSASRPQDRQFILSSKKLLLSDSGFYLCAWSADRGYQETQYFGPGTRLLVL.

The rearrangement links TRBV29-1 to TRBJ2-7; TRBD2 matches 7 bases. This CDR3 contains 12 residues. Germline V CDR1 and CDR2: SQVTM, ANQGSEA. V lost 6 bases to trimming and J lost 3 bases; unmatched junction nucleotides: 5. CDR3 DNA sequence: TGCAGCGTGCGCGGGAGCGGCTACGAGCAGTACTTC. Translating it yields CSVRGSGYEQYF.

This chain joins TRBV2 and TRBJ1-4; tentative D call: TRBD1 (5 bases). CDR1 and CDR2 from the germline V gene are SNHLY and FYNNEI. CDR3 length: 13 amino acids. Trimming took 8 bases from V and 6 from J, leaving 13 bases between them. The CDR3 DNA follows: TGTGCCAGCGCCCAGGGAATATATGAAAAACTGTTTTTT. Encoded protein: CASAQGIYEKLFF.

The genes are TRBV27 and TRBJ2-2; TRBD2 aligns across 10 bases. Germline assignment: CDR1 MNHEY and CDR2 SMNVEV (reference sequence). With V trimmed by 4 bases and J by 5 bases, 10 bases remained unmatched. The CDR3 sequence is 17 residues long. CDR3 loop: CASSWVPPGLATGELFF. CDR3 sequence (DNA): TGTGCCAGCAGTTGGGTCCCACCGGGACTAGCGACCGGGGAGCTGTTTTTT.

The chain combines TRBV4-3 with TRBJ2-3; TRBD1 matches 7 bases. J was trimmed by 6 bases and V by 0 bases; bases with no gene match: 6. Germline V gives CDR1 LGHNA, CDR2 YSLEER. The CDR3 is 15 residues long. CDR3 protein: CASSQDRTGVDTQYF. CDR3 coding DNA: TGCGCCAGCAGCCAAGATCGAACAGGGGTGGATACGCAGTATTTT.

The sample holds one count of this clone. The V gene is TRBV6-1, the J gene TRBJ2-7, with 14 bases fitting TRBD2. CDR3 length equals 15 residues. The V gene's germline CDR1 is MNHNS and CDR2 SASEGT. V shed 3 bases and J 4 bases; nucleotides not matched to a gene: 2. This chain's CDR3 is CASSERLAGGYEQYF. DNA of the CDR3: TGTGCCAGCAGTGAGCGACTAGCGGGAGGGTACGAGCAGTACTTC.

The rearrangement links TRBV6-1 to TRBJ1-2; D gene unclear. CDR1 MNHNS and CDR2 SASEGT come from the germline V gene. The V end lost 3 bases, the J end lost 3 bases, and 14 bases lay between the germline ends. CDR3 size: 15 residues. The CDR3 protein is CASSDPGSYHYGYTF. For the CDR3, the DNA is TGTGCCAGCAGTGACCCGGGCAGCTACCACTATGGCTACACCTTC.

The chain has TRBV10-2 and TRBJ2-1; the D is unclear. The germline gives CDR1 WSHSY, CDR2 SAAADI. The CDR3 length is 13 residues. The V end was cut by 0 bases, the J end by 8 bases, with 8 bases between. CDR3 residues: CASSESGKDEQFF. Written as DNA, the CDR3 is TGCGCCAGCAGTGAGTCTGGGAAGGATGAGCAGTTCTTC.

This clone has only a few counts. The chain combines TRBV4-1 with TRBJ2-1; 13 bases fit TRBD2. CDR1 MGHRA and CDR2 YSYEKL come from the germline V gene. CDR3 length equals 18 residues. Trimming took 1 base from V and 6 from J; bases not matched to a gene: 9. The CDR3 spells CASSQGIRTSGSRNEQFF. The CDR3, as DNA: TGCGCCAGCAGCCAAGGGATCCGGACTAGCGGGAGTCGCAATGAGCAGTTCTTC.